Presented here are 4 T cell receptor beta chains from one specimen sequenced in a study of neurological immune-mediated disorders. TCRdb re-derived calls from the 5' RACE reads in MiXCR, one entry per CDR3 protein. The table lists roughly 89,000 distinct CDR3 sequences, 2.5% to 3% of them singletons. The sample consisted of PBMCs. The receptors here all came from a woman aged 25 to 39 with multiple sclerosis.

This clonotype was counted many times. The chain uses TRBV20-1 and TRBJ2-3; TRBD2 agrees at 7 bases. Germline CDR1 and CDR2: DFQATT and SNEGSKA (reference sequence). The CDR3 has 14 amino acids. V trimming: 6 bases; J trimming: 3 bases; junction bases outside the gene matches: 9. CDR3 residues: CSAQGLGFTDTQYF. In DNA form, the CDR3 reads TGCAGTGCCCAAGGACTAGGGTTTACAGATACGCAGTATTTT.

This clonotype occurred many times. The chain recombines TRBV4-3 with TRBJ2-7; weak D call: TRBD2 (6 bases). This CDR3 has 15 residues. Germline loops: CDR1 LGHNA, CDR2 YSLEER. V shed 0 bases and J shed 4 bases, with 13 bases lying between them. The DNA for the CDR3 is TGCGCCAGCAGCCAAGAGGCGGGAAGTGTGTACGAGCAGTACTTC. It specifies CASSQEAGSVYEQYF.

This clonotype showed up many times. The CDR3 here is CASSRGLVAGGNEQFF. The CDR3 DNA reads TGTGCCAGCAGTAGAGGACTGGTAGCGGGAGGGAATGAGCAGTTCTTC. The chain links TRBV6-2 or TRBV6-3 to TRBJ2-1, with 11 bases fitting TRBD2. V shed 5 bases and J 7 bases; nucleotides not matched to a gene: 10. The CDR3 loop spans 16 amino acids. Germline CDR1 and CDR2: MNHEY and SVGEGT.

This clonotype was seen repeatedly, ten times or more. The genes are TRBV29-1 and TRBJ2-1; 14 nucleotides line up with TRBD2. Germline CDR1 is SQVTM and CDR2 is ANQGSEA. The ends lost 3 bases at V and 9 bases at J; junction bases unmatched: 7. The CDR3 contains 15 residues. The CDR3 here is CSVEGLAGVGGEQFF. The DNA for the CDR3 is TGCAGCGTTGAGGGACTAGCGGGAGTCGGTGGTGAGCAGTTCTTC.